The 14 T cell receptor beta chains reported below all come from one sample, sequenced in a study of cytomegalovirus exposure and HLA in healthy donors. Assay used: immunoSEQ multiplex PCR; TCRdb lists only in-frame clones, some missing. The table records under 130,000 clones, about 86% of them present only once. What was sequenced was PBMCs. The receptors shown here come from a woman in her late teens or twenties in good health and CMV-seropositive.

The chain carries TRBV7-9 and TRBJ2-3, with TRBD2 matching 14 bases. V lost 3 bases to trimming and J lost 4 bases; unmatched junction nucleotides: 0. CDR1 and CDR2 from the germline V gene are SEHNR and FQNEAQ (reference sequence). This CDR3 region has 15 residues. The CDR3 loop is CASSLTSGGADTQYF. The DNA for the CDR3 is TGTGCCAGCAGCTTGACTAGCGGGGGGGCAGATACGCAGTATTTT.

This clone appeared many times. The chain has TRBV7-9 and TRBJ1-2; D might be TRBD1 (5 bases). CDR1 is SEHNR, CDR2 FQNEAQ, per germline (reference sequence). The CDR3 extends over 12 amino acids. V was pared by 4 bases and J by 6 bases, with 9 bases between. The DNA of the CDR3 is TGTGCCAGCAGCTCCCCGACAGATGGCTACACCTTC. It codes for CASSSPTDGYTF.

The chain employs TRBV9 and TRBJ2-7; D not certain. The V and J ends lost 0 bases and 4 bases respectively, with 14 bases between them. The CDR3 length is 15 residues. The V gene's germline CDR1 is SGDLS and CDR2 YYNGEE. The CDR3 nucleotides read TGTGCCAGCAGCGTAGGCGATAATGCCGCTTACGAGCAGTACTTC. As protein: CASSVGDNAAYEQYF.

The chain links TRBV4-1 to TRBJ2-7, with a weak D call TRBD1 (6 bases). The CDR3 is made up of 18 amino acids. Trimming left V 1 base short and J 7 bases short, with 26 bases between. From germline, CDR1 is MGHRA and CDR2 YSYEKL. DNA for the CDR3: TGCGCCAGCAGCCAAGCCCTACTCAGGGGTTTTGAGACACGGGAGCAGTACTTC. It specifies CASSQALLRGFETREQYF.

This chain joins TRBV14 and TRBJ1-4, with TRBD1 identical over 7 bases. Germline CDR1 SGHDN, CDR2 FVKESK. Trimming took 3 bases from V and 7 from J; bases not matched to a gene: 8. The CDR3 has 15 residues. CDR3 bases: TGTGCCAGCAGCCAGAGACAGGGAGGAATTGAAAAACTGTTTTTT. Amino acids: CASSQRQGGIEKLFF.

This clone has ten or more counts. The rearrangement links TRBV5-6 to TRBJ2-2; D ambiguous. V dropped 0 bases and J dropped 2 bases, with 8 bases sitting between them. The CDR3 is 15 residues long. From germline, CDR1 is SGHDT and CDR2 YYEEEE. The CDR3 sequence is CASSLAGSNTGELFF. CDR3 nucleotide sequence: TGTGCCAGCAGCTTGGCCGGGTCCAACACCGGGGAGCTGTTTTTT.

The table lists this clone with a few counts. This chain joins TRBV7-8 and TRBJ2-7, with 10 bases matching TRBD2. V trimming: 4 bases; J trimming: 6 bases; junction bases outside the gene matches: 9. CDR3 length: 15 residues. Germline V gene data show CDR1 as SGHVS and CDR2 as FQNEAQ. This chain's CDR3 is CASSSRRLAGAEQYF. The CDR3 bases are TGTGCCAGCAGCTCCAGAAGGCTAGCGGGAGCCGAGCAGTACTTC.

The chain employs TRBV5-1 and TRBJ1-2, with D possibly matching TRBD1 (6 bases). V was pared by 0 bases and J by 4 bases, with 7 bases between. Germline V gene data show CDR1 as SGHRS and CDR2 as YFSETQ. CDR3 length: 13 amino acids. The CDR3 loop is CASSLGTAYGYTF. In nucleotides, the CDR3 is TGCGCCAGCAGCTTGGGGACAGCCTATGGCTACACCTTC.

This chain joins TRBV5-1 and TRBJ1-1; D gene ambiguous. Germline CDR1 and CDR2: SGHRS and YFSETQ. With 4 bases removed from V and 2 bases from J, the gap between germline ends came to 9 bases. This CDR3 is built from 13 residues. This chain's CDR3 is CASSPSGNTEAFF. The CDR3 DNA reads TGCGCCAGCAGCCCATCAGGTAACACTGAAGCTTTCTTT.

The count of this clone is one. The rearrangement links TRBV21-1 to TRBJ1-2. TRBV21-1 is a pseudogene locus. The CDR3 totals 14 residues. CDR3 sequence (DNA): TGTGCCAGCAGCTCCTACGGGGTGACCTATGGCTACACCTTC. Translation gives CASSSYGVTYGYTF.

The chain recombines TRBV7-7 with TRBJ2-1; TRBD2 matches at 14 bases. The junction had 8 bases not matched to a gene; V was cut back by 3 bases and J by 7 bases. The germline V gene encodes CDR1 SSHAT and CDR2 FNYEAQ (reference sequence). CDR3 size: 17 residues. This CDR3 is CASSFGTSGRFLNEQFF. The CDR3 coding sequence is TGTGCCAGCAGCTTCGGGACTAGCGGGAGATTCTTGAATGAGCAGTTCTTC.

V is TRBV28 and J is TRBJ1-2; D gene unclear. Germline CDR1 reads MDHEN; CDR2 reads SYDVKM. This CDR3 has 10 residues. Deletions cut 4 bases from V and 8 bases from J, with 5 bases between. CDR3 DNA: TGTGCCAGCAGTTCTCAGGGCTACACCTTC. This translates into CASSSQGYTF.

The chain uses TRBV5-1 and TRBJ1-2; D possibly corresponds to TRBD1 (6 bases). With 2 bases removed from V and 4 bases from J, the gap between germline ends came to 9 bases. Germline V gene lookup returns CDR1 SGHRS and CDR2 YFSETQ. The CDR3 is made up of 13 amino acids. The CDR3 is CASSLKGGYGYTF. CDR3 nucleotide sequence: TGCGCCAGCAGCTTAAAAGGGGGCTATGGCTACACCTTC.

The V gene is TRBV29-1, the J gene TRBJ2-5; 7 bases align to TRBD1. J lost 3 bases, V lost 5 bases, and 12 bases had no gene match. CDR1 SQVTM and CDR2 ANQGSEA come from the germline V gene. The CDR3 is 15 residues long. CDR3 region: CSVLIPIGGKETQYF. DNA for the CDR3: TGCAGCGTTCTGATACCCATAGGGGGCAAAGAGACCCAGTACTTC.